Below, one T cell receptor beta chain is given with its context. These data belong to a study of radiation and T cells in renal cell carcinoma. The data were produced by immunoSEQ multiplex PCR, yet TCRdb's version contains in-frame clones alone and is incomplete. The sample has some 95,000 clones; about 86% are singletons. Time point specified: baseline pretreatment blood. Regarding treatment: 15 Gy SBRT to primary tumor, nephrectomy 4 weeks later. Per germline, CDR1 SGHTA and CDR2 FQGTGA. V shed 2 bases and J shed 5 bases, with 9 bases lying between them. This CDR3 is built from 13 residues. The specimen comprised blood, sampled from a patient whose treatment included radiotherapy and nephrectomy. This TCR was sampled from a man aged 45-65 years with renal cell carcinoma. The rearrangement links TRBV7-3 to TRBJ2-5; the D call may be TRBD1 or TRBD2 (5 bases each). CDR3 in DNA: TGTGCCAGCAGCTTAGGGGCGGGCGAGACCCAGTACTTC. Its protein is CASSLGAGETQYF.